This T cell receptor beta chain stems from a study of T cell clones after liver transplantation. The repertoire was sequenced with immunoSEQ multiplex PCR; TCRdb's copy has only in-frame clones and lacks some. The sample lists about 7,900 clones, over 70% occurring once. Per germline, CDR1 SGDLS and CDR2 YYNGEE. This CDR3 comprises 17 residues. V was clipped by 0 bases and J by 0 bases, with 13 bases between them. The source of this sequence is a human donor who received a liver transplant. The sequencing here drew on CD8+ T cells from blood, taken before liver transplant. The genes are TRBV9 and TRBJ2-1; D possibly corresponds to TRBD2 (7 bases). CDR3 coding DNA: TGTGCCAGCAGCGTAGTAAGGGGGGGGAGCTCCTACAATGAGCAGTTCTTC. Residues: CASSVVRGGSSYNEQFF.